The 22 T cell receptor beta chains presented below share a single source sample, sequenced in a study of shared clonotypes between healthy human individuals. Only CD45RO-negative cells positively selected for CCR7 counted as naive CD8 cells, so terminally differentiated effector memory CD45RA+ cells were excluded. Libraries were prepared by immunoSEQ multiplex PCR; TCRdb keeps only in-frame clonotypes and omits some of them. This sample has about 680,000 clones, with under 95% found just once. Sample: naive CD8+ T cells sorted from blood. Source of these receptors: a man aged 30-40 years in good health.

The chain has TRBV7-3 and TRBJ2-7, with unresolved D. The CDR3 extends over 13 amino acids. CDR1 and CDR2 (germline): SGHTA, FQGTGA. The V end lost 0 bases, the J end lost 6 bases, and 9 bases lay between the germline ends. For the CDR3, the DNA is TGTGCCAGCAGCTTAACAGGACCGGGCGAGCAGTACTTC. Protein: CASSLTGPGEQYF.

A note on this clone: A read error may explain this, as a much larger clone is one base away. V gene TRBV9 combines with J gene TRBJ2-5; 13 bases fit TRBD2. The length of the CDR3 is 16 residues. Germline CDR1 and CDR2: SGDLS and YYNGEE. The junction had 6 bases not matched to a gene; V was cut back by 4 bases and J by 3 bases. The CDR3 nucleotides read TGTGCCAGCAGCACCGGACTAGCGGGAGAGGAAGAGACCCAGTACTTC. It specifies CASSTGLAGEEETQYF.

The rearrangement joins TRBV19 to TRBJ2-3; TRBD2 matches 11 bases. Germline V gene lookup returns CDR1 LNHDA and CDR2 SQIVND (reference sequence). This CDR3 is built from 14 residues. Trimming cost V 8 bases and J 2 bases; bases outside gene matches: 3. The CDR3 DNA is TGTGCCAGTGGACTAGCGGGTTACACAGATACGCAGTATTTT. It is translated as CASGLAGYTDTQYF.

This chain links TRBV6-4 with TRBJ1-5; 7 nucleotides line up with TRBD1. CDR1 is MRHNA, CDR2 SNTAGT, per germline. J was trimmed by 1 base and V by 0 bases; bases with no gene match: 12. The CDR3 spans 19 residues. The DNA for the CDR3 is TGTGCCAGCAGTGACTCGGGCAGGGGGAAGAGCGTGAGCAATCAGCCCCAGCATTTT. Its translation is CASSDSGRGKSVSNQPQHF.

The gene calls are TRBV10-1 and TRBJ2-7; 10 positions match TRBD2. The CDR3 is made up of 15 amino acids. Germline V gene sequence: CDR1 WNHNN, CDR2 SYGVQD (reference sequence). V shed 6 bases and J 6 bases; nucleotides not matched to a gene: 11. The CDR3 DNA reads as TGCGCCAGCAGCGAAACTAGCGGGAAATTAGGCGAGCAGTACTTC. This codes for CASSETSGKLGEQYF.

The chain recombines TRBV25-1 with TRBJ1-1; 8 bases are a match to TRBD1. CDR3 length: 17 residues. Germline loops: CDR1 MGHDK, CDR2 SYGVNS. Trimming at V came to 2 bases and at J to 5 bases, leaving 13 bases not matched to a gene. CDR3 residues: CASSERDRRLGGTEAFF. The CDR3 nucleotides are TGTGCCAGCAGTGAAAGGGACAGGCGATTGGGGGGGACTGAAGCTTTCTTT.

The rearrangement uses TRBV27 and TRBJ2-3; D gene unclear. Trimming shortened V by 5 bases and J by 5 bases, and 14 bases separated the two germline ends. This CDR3 contains 14 residues. Germline CDR1 is MNHEY and CDR2 is SMNVEV (reference sequence). CDR3 sequence reads: CASSPVHWGDTQYF. The CDR3 nucleotides are TGTGCCAGCAGTCCTGTTCACTGGGGAGATACGCAGTATTTT.

This clone was picked up one time. J is TRBJ2-2 and V is TRBV2, with TRBD1 identical over 8 bases. V shed 4 bases, J shed 0 bases, and the junction held 4 bases outside the gene matches. CDR3 length: 16 amino acids. Germline V gene sequence: CDR1 SNHLY, CDR2 FYNNEI. In DNA form, the CDR3 reads TGTGCCAGCAGTGGCCGGACAGGGACGAACACCGGGGAGCTGTTTTTT. Amino acid sequence: CASSGRTGTNTGELFF.

This clone was counted a single time. The junction departs from germline at one end; a sequencing error may be responsible. The chain links TRBV5-1 to TRBJ2-6; 7 positions agree with TRBD2. The CDR3 has 18 residues. The germline CDR1 and CDR2 sequences are SGHRS and YFSETQ. CDR3 sequence reads: CARSLGGLPISGANVLTF. As DNA, the CDR3 is TGCGCCCGCAGCTTGGGGGGGTTACCGATCTCTGGGGCCAACGTCCTGACTTTC. The full variable domain, completed using reference TRBV5-1 and TRBJ2-6, is KAGVTQTPRYLIKTRGQQVTLSCSPISGHRSVSWYQQTPGQGLQFLFEYFSETQRNKGNFPGRFSGRQFSNSRSEMNVSTLELGDSALYLCARSLGGLPISGANVLTFGAGSRLTVL.

The table lists this clone with a few counts. J is TRBJ2-2 and V is TRBV13; a weak D match, TRBD1 (6 bases). This CDR3 region has 12 residues. The V end was cut by 5 bases, the J end by 6 bases, with 7 bases between. CDR1 is PRHDT and CDR2 is FYEKMQ in the germline V gene (reference sequence). CDR3 protein: CASSRGSGELFF. CDR3 in DNA: TGTGCCAGCAGCAGGGGGTCCGGGGAGCTGTTTTTT.

The V and J genes are TRBV9 and TRBJ2-7; 8 positions match TRBD1. This CDR3 region has 14 residues. With V trimmed by 3 bases and J by 2 bases, 4 bases remained unmatched. CDR1 is SGDLS and CDR2 is YYNGEE in the germline V gene. The CDR3 here is CASSGDRSTYEQYF. Written as DNA, the CDR3 is TGTGCCAGCAGCGGGGACAGGAGTACCTACGAGCAGTACTTC.

The genes are TRBV27 and TRBJ2-3; TRBD1 matches at 10 bases. Germline V lookup: CDR1 MNHEY, CDR2 SMNVEV (reference sequence). V dropped 4 bases and J dropped 5; count of bases not matched to a gene: 9. The CDR3 length is 16 residues. CDR3 nucleotides: TGTGCCAGCAGTTCAAATATGGACAGGGGGGGAGATACGCAGTATTTT. Residues: CASSSNMDRGGDTQYF.

The rearrangement uses TRBV7-4 and TRBJ2-1, with 10 positions matching TRBD2. The germline CDR1 and CDR2 sequences are SGHVT and SQSDAQ. The CDR3 is 14 residues long. The J segment lost 4 bases and the V segment lost 8 bases, leaving 5 bases of the junction unmatched. CDR3 sequence: CASSGTSVYNEQFF. The CDR3 coding sequence is TGTGCCAGCTCCGGGACTAGCGTATACAATGAGCAGTTCTTC.

The chain couples TRBV27 to TRBJ2-1; TRBD2 agrees at 14 bases. The CDR3 is 18 residues long. Germline V lookup: CDR1 MNHEY, CDR2 SMNVEV (reference sequence). Trimming cost V 7 bases and J 6 bases; bases outside gene matches: 14. The CDR3 loop reads CASILTSGRGVRVNEQFF. In DNA form, the CDR3 reads TGTGCCAGCATCCTGACTAGCGGGAGGGGCGTAAGGGTCAATGAGCAGTTCTTC.

The rearrangement uses TRBV28 and TRBJ2-1, with TRBD1 matching over 9 bases. Germline V gene sequence: CDR1 MDHEN, CDR2 SYDVKM. V trimming: 2 bases; J trimming: 4 bases; junction bases outside the gene matches: 0. The CDR3 length is 14 residues. The CDR3 sequence is CASSLGTGYNEQFF. In nucleotides, the CDR3 is TGTGCCAGCAGTTTAGGGACAGGGTACAATGAGCAGTTCTTC.

This chain joins TRBV7-9 and TRBJ2-1; the match to TRBD2 covers 9 bases. Per germline, CDR1 SEHNR and CDR2 FQNEAQ (reference sequence). Trimming took 3 bases from V and 0 from J; bases not matched to a gene: 12. This CDR3 region has 19 residues. This CDR3 is CASSFFGTGREGSYNEQFF. The CDR3 DNA follows: TGTGCCAGCAGCTTCTTTGGGACTGGGCGGGAGGGCTCCTACAATGAGCAGTTCTTC. Using reference TRBV7-9 and TRBJ2-1 for the parts outside the CDR3, the full variable domain is DTGVSQNPRHKITKRGQNVTFRCDPISEHNRLYWYRQTLGQGPEFLTYFQNEAQLEKSRLLSDRFSAERPKGSFSTLEIQRTEQGDSAMYLCASSFFGTGREGSYNEQFFGPGTRLTVL.

The sample holds one count of this clone. This chain joins TRBV9 and TRBJ2-3; D unresolved. The V end lost 0 bases, the J end lost 4 bases, and 6 bases lay between the germline ends. The CDR3 sequence is 13 residues long. Germline V CDR1 and CDR2: SGDLS, YYNGEE. For the CDR3, the DNA is TGTGCCAGCAGCGTAGATCGGGCAGATACGCAGTATTTT. Protein: CASSVDRADTQYF.

V and J are TRBV27 and TRBJ1-2, with D possibly TRBD1 on 5 matching bases. Deletions cut 0 bases from V and 4 bases from J, with 12 bases between. The CDR3 extends over 15 amino acids. Germline CDR1 and CDR2: MNHEY and SMNVEV (reference sequence). In nucleotides, the CDR3 is TGTGCCAGCAGTTTATCAGGGGCCATAATCTATGGCTACACCTTC. The encoded protein is CASSLSGAIIYGYTF.

The table lists this clone with a few counts. The CDR3 here is CASSLGTANQPQHF. Written as DNA, the CDR3 is TGTGCCAGCAGCTTGGGGACGGCCAATCAGCCCCAGCATTTT. V usage is TRBV5-6 and J usage is TRBJ1-5; no firm D call. The CDR3 has 14 amino acids. Germline V gene data show CDR1 as SGHDT and CDR2 as YYEEEE. The V gene lost 0 bases and the J gene lost 3 bases, with 7 bases spanning the gap.

The V call is TRBV28, the J call TRBJ1-2; weak D call: TRBD1 (6 bases). Germline CDR1 and CDR2: MDHEN and SYDVKM. V lost 7 bases and J 1 base, leaving 13 bases between the germline ends. The CDR3 consists of 14 residues. CDR3 protein: CASIRRGDNYGYTF. The CDR3 DNA follows: TGTGCCAGCATTAGAAGGGGGGATAACTATGGCTACACCTTC.

The chain links TRBV11-2 to TRBJ2-1; D possibly matches TRBD1 or TRBD2 (5 bases each). The germline CDR1 and CDR2 sequences are SGHAT and FQNNGV. Trimming cost V 5 bases and J 4 bases, with 12 bases left between them. The CDR3 extends over 14 amino acids. The CDR3 sequence is CASSQPWGYNEQFF. CDR3 nucleotides: TGTGCCAGCAGCCAGCCCTGGGGGTACAATGAGCAGTTCTTC. The complete variable domain, with remaining parts taken from reference TRBV11-2 and TRBJ2-1, reads EAGVAQSPRYKIIEKRQSVAFWCNPISGHATLYWYQQILGQGPKLLIQFQNNGVVDDSQLPKDRFSAERLKGVDSTLKIQPAKLEDSAVYLCASSQPWGYNEQFFGPGTRLTVL.

V gene TRBV28 combines with J gene TRBJ2-1; D is possibly TRBD2 (6 bases). V was trimmed by 7 bases and J by 9 bases, leaving 13 bases between them. CDR1 is MDHEN, CDR2 SYDVKM, per germline. The CDR3 is made up of 12 amino acids. The CDR3 DNA reads as TGTGCCAGCACCCTCAGTAGCGGTGAGCAGTTCTTC. Residues: CASTLSSGEQFF.